This passage covers 13 T cell receptor beta chains from one sample sequenced in a study of blood T cell repertoires in COVID-19. The repertoire was sequenced with immunoSEQ multiplex PCR; TCRdb's copy has only in-frame clones and lacks some. Here the sample spans around 280,000 clones, about 86% being singletons. The sequenced sample consisted of peripheral blood. These receptors came from a woman between 25 and 40 years old who had recovered from COVID-19.

The rearrangement links TRBV3-1 (or the pseudogene TRBV3-2) to TRBJ2-3; 7 bases align to TRBD2. Germline CDR1 is LGHDT and CDR2 is YNNKEL (reference sequence). V shed 2 bases and J 8 bases; nucleotides not matched to a gene: 13. CDR3 size: 16 residues. CDR3 in DNA: TGTGCCAGCAGCCAATATCTGGCTAGCGGCGGGCCTACGCAGTATTTT. It yields the protein CASSQYLASGGPTQYF.

V gene TRBV27 combines with J gene TRBJ2-7; 11 bases map to TRBD2. Germline-derived CDR1 and CDR2 are MNHEY and SMNVEV (reference sequence). CDR3 length: 22 residues. Unmatched junction bases numbered 25, after V lost 2 bases and J lost 4 bases. The DNA of the CDR3 is TGTGCCAGCAGTTTAGTGGGGTTATCCGCATCCGTACGACTAGCGGGAATTTACGAGCAGTACTTC. Translating it yields CASSLVGLSASVRLAGIYEQYF.

The genes are TRBV7-2 and TRBJ1-6, with D unresolved. The germline CDR1 and CDR2 sequences are SGHTA and FQGNSA. The CDR3 totals 15 residues. The ends were cut back, 0 bases at V and 10 bases at J, with 13 bases in the middle. The CDR3 is CASSLAPGLTSPLHF. DNA of the CDR3: TGTGCCAGCAGCTTAGCGCCCGGGTTAACCTCACCCCTCCACTTT.

CDR3 amino acids: CASSYRDRGTGELFF. The DNA for the CDR3 is TGTGCCAGCAGCTACCGGGACAGGGGAACCGGGGAGCTGTTTTTT. The chain is built from TRBV5-4 and TRBJ2-2; 10 nucleotides match TRBD1. The V gene end was trimmed by 3 bases and the J gene end by 5 bases; junction bases not matched to a gene: 4. Per germline, CDR1 SGHNT and CDR2 YYREEE (reference sequence). The CDR3 sequence is 15 residues long.

The gene calls are TRBV3-1 (or the pseudogene TRBV3-2) and TRBJ1-6; 7 nucleotides agree with TRBD1. This CDR3 spans 16 amino acids. Germline CDR1 and CDR2: LGHDT and YNNKEL (reference sequence). The V segment lost 5 bases and the J segment 6 bases; nucleotides outside the gene matches: 10. For the CDR3, the DNA is TGTGCCAGCAGCATAGCCACAGGGGAAGGTAATTCACCCCTCCACTTT. The encoded protein is CASSIATGEGNSPLHF.

The V gene is TRBV19, the J gene TRBJ1-1; TRBD1 agrees at 12 bases. CDR3 size: 17 residues. The germline CDR1 and CDR2 sequences are LNHDA and SQIVND (reference sequence). V dropped 10 bases and J dropped 6; count of bases not matched to a gene: 18. The DNA for the CDR3 is TGTGCCACAAATTCCTTGGGGACAGGGGGCGCAGGGGCTGAAGCTTTCTTT. This sequence encodes CATNSLGTGGAGAEAFF.

The V and J genes are TRBV5-5 and TRBJ1-1, with 9 bases lining up with TRBD1. CDR1 is SGHKS, CDR2 YYEKEE, per germline (reference sequence). J was trimmed by 6 bases and V by 0 bases; bases with no gene match: 3. The CDR3 is made up of 14 amino acids. The CDR3 coding sequence is TGTGCCAGCAGCTTGGAAGGGACAGGGTCTGAAGCTTTCTTT. Encoded protein: CASSLEGTGSEAFF.

V and J are TRBV3-1 (or the pseudogene TRBV3-2) and TRBJ1-5; no reliable D call. V was trimmed by 2 bases and J by 4 bases, leaving 6 bases between them. The CDR3 totals 13 residues. Germline lookup yields CDR1 LGHDT and CDR2 YNNKEL (reference sequence). CDR3 nucleotide sequence: TGTGCCAGCAGCCAATCTGTGAATCAGCCCCAGCATTTT. Translating gives CASSQSVNQPQHF.

The chain employs TRBV9 and TRBJ2-2; D possibly corresponds to TRBD1 (5 bases). V lost 2 bases and J 0 bases, leaving 14 bases between the germline ends. The CDR3 runs to 17 residues. Germline V lookup: CDR1 SGDLS, CDR2 YYNGEE. The CDR3 loop is CASSVTTRQPNTGELFF. CDR3 nucleotides: TGTGCCAGCAGCGTCACGACCAGACAGCCGAACACCGGGGAGCTGTTTTTT.

The rearrangement uses TRBV5-4 and TRBJ2-3; the match to TRBD1 covers 9 bases. CDR3 length: 15 amino acids. Germline-derived CDR1 and CDR2 are SGHNT and YYREEE (reference sequence). Unmatched junction bases numbered 5, after V lost 0 bases and J lost 6 bases. CDR3 sequence (DNA): TGTGCCAGCAGCTTGGTACAGGGGGCTTCCGATACGCAGTATTTT. Translation: CASSLVQGASDTQYF.

This chain connects TRBV15 to TRBJ2-2, with D possibly being TRBD2 (6 bases). There are 14 residues in the CDR3. The V end lost 8 bases, the J end lost 0 bases, and 10 bases lay between the germline ends. In germline, CDR1 is LNHNV, CDR2 YYDKDF (reference sequence). Written as DNA, the CDR3 is TGTGCCACCGTTGGCGGGACGAACACCGGGGAGCTGTTTTTT. This gives the protein CATVGGTNTGELFF.

J is TRBJ1-5 and V is TRBV5-4; D not certain. This CDR3 contains 14 residues. Germline CDR1 is SGHNT and CDR2 is YYREEE (reference sequence). Trimming stripped 0 bases from V and 7 bases from J, with 11 bases between. CDR3: CASSLDGIRQPQHF. The DNA of the CDR3 is TGTGCCAGCAGCTTGGACGGGATTCGGCAGCCCCAGCATTTT.

The V gene is TRBV4-1, the J gene TRBJ2-1; no definite D call. V lost 0 bases and J lost 7, with 4 bases in between. Per the germline V gene, CDR1 is MGHRA and CDR2 is YSYEKL. This CDR3 has 12 residues. The CDR3 coding sequence is TGCGCCAGCAGCCAAGACCAGAATGAGCAGTTCTTC. As protein: CASSQDQNEQFF.